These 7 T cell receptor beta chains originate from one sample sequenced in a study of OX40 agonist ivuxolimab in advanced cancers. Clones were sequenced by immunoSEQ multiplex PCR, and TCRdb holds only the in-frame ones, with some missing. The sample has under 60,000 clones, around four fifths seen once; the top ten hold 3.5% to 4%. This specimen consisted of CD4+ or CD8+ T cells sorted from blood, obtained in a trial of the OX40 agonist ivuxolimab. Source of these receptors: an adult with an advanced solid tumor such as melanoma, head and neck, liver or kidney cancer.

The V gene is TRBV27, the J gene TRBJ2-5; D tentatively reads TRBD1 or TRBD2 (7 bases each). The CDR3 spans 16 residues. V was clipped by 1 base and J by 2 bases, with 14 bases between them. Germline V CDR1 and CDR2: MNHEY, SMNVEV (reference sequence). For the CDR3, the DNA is TGTGCCAGCAGTTTATTAAGGGGGGGACAGCAAGAGACCCAGTACTTC. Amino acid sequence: CASSLLRGGQQETQYF.

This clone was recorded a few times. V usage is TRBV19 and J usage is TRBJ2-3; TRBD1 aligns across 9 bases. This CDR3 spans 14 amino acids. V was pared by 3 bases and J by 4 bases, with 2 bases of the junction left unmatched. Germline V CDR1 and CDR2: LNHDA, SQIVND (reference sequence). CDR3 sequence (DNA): TGTGCCAGTAGTATGAGGACAGGGGCAGATACGCAGTATTTT. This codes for CASSMRTGADTQYF.

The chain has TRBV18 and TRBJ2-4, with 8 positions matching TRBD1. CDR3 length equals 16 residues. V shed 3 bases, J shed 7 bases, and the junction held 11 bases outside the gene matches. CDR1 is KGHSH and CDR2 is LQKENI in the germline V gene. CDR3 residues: CASSPDGQGFSNIQYF. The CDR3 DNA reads TGTGCCAGCTCACCGGACGGACAGGGCTTTTCTAACATTCAGTACTTC.

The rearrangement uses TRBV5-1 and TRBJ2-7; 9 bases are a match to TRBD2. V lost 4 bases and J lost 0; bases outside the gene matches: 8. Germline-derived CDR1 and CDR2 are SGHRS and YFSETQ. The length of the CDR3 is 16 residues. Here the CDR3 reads CASSRSSGVSSYEQYF. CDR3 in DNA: TGCGCCAGCAGCAGGTCTAGCGGGGTGAGCTCCTACGAGCAGTACTTC.

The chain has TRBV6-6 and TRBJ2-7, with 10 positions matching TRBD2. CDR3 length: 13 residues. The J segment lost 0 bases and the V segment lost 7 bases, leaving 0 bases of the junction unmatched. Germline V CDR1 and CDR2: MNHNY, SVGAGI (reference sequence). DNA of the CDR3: TGTGCCAGCAAGCGGGGGGGCTCCTACGAGCAGTACTTC. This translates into CASKRGGSYEQYF.

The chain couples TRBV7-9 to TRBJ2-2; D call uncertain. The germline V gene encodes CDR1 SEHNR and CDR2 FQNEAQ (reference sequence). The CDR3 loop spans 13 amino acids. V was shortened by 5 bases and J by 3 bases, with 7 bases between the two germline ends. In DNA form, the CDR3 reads TGTGCCAGCAGCCACGAATACACCGGGGAGCTGTTTTTT. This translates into CASSHEYTGELFF.

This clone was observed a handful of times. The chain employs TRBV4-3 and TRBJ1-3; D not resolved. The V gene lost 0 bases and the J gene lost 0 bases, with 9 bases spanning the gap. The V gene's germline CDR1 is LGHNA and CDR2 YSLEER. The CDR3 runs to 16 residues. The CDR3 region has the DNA TGCGCCAGCAGCCAAGACGTCAACCCCTCTGGAAACACCATATATTTT. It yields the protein CASSQDVNPSGNTIYF.